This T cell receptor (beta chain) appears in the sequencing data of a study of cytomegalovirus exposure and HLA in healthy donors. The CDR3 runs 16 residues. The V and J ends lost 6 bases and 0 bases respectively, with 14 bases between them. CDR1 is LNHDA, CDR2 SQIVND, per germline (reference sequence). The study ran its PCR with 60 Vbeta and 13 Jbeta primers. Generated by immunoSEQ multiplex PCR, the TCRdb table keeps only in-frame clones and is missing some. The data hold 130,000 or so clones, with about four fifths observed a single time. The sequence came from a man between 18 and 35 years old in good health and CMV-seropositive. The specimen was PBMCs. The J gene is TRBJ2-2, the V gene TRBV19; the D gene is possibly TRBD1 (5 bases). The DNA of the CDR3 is TGTGCCAGTAGGCAGGGCCCTACCGCGAACACCGGGGAGCTGTTTTTT. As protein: CASRQGPTANTGELFF.